Below are 12 T cell receptor beta chains sequenced from a single sample in a study of identical twins. MiXCR was run by TCRdb on the 5' RACE reads, yielding one entry per CDR3 protein. Among some 900,000 distinct CDR3 sequences listed, over 9% were seen once. These data were likewise used in another study, on yellow fever vaccine responses in identical twins.

The sample taken for sequencing was PBMCs. All receptors come from a woman aged 18-29 years in good health.

The chain has TRBV15 and TRBJ2-2; D unresolved. V lost 5 bases to trimming and J lost 3 bases, with 13 bases between them. This CDR3 has 15 residues. In germline, CDR1 is LNHNV, CDR2 YYDKDF (reference sequence). Written as DNA, the CDR3 is TGTGCCACCAGCCGGACCGTCCGGGACACCGGGGAGCTGTTTTTT. As protein: CATSRTVRDTGELFF.

There are a few counts of this clonotype. The chain links TRBV11-2 to TRBJ2-2; TRBD1 matches at 9 bases. Trimming removed 4 bases from V and 1 base from J; junction bases left unmatched: 10. The length of the CDR3 is 18 residues. The germline CDR1 and CDR2 sequences are SGHAT and FQNNGV. CDR3 bases: TGTGCCAGCAGCTCTAGACCTCCGGGACAGGGGAACACCGGGGAGCTGTTTTTT. This translates into CASSSRPPGQGNTGELFF.

This clonotype was observed a handful of times. The rearrangement links TRBV27 to TRBJ2-1; 9 nucleotides line up with TRBD2. Germline V gene sequence: CDR1 MNHEY, CDR2 SMNVEV (reference sequence). V lost 4 bases and J lost 4; bases outside the gene matches: 11. The CDR3 runs to 17 residues. The CDR3 loop is CASSSLTSGLGYNEQFF. The DNA of the CDR3 is TGTGCCAGCAGTTCACTCACTAGCGGGTTGGGATACAATGAGCAGTTCTTC.

Here the CDR3 reads CSVGVGENTEAFF. CDR3 sequence (DNA): TGCAGCGTTGGAGTGGGGGAGAACACTGAAGCTTTCTTT. The V and J genes are TRBV29-1 and TRBJ1-1; D may be TRBD1 (5 bases). The CDR3 length is 13 residues. The V end lost 4 bases, the J end lost 1 base, and 10 bases lay between the germline ends. The germline CDR1 and CDR2 sequences are SQVTM and ANQGSEA.

This clonotype was observed many times. This chain uses TRBV12-3 or TRBV12-4 with TRBJ2-3; D is unresolved. Trimming took 6 bases from V and 6 from J, leaving 10 bases between them. The CDR3 is 12 amino acids. CDR3 residues: CASSLRRDTQYF. CDR3 in DNA: TGTGCCAGCAGCCTCCGTCGGGATACGCAGTATTTT.

V is TRBV2 and J is TRBJ2-7; the D is unclear. CDR1 and CDR2 from the germline V gene are SNHLY and FYNNEI. This CDR3 comprises 15 residues. Trimming took 3 bases from V and 4 from J, leaving 16 bases between them. The DNA for the CDR3 is TGTGCCAGCAGTGACCTTCCCCCGAAAAGATACGAGCAGTACTTC. Translated: CASSDLPPKRYEQYF.

This clonotype was detected only a few times. The genes are TRBV20-1 and TRBJ2-1; 7 bases are shared with TRBD2. V was clipped by 2 bases and J by 9 bases; unmatched bases: 7. This CDR3 has 13 residues. Germline CDR1 reads DFQATT; CDR2 reads SNEGSKA (reference sequence). CDR3 residues: CSARRASGVEQFF. The CDR3 DNA is TGCAGTGCTAGACGGGCTAGCGGTGTTGAGCAGTTCTTC.

This chain uses TRBV28 with TRBJ2-7; TRBD1 might be the D (5 bases). Trimming shortened V by 5 bases and J by 5 bases, and 22 bases separated the two germline ends. The length of the CDR3 is 16 residues. Germline V lookup: CDR1 MDHEN, CDR2 SYDVKM. The CDR3 reads CASSPSPGQKSHEQYF. For the CDR3, the DNA is TGTGCCAGCAGTCCATCGCCCGGACAAAAATCCCACGAGCAGTACTTC.

The chain recombines TRBV7-8 with TRBJ1-6, with D uncertain. The V end was cut by 2 bases, the J end by 8 bases, with 7 bases between. In germline, CDR1 is SGHVS, CDR2 FQNEAQ. The CDR3 spans 13 residues. CDR3 in DNA: TGTGCCAGCAGCTTAACCCGGGATTCACCCCTCCACTTT. Amino acid sequence: CASSLTRDSPLHF.

This rearrangement joins TRBV11-1 to TRBJ2-2; 7 bases fit TRBD2. Losses at the gene ends were 7 bases for V and 3 bases for J; bases not matched to a gene: 8. This CDR3 spans 15 amino acids. Germline assignment: CDR1 SGHAT and CDR2 FQDESV (reference sequence). The CDR3 coding sequence is TGTGCCAGCAACACTCCAGGGAGGGACACCGGGGAGCTGTTTTTT. Amino acids: CASNTPGRDTGELFF.

This clonotype was counted between two and nine times. The rearrangement uses TRBV12-3 or TRBV12-4 and TRBJ2-3; TRBD2 aligns across 10 bases. The junction had 4 bases not matched to a gene; V was cut back by 4 bases and J by 3 bases. CDR3 length: 15 amino acids. The CDR3 loop reads CASSSGTSATDTQYF. CDR3 coding DNA: TGTGCCAGCAGTTCCGGGACTAGCGCAACAGATACGCAGTATTTT.

There are a few counts of this clonotype. V gene TRBV5-1 combines with J gene TRBJ2-5; D ambiguous. From germline, CDR1 is SGHRS and CDR2 YFSETQ. CDR3 length: 14 amino acids. Trimming left V 0 bases short and J 0 bases short, with 6 bases between. The CDR3 region has the DNA TGCGCCAGCAGCTTGGGTGCTAACCAAGAGACCCAGTACTTC. Protein product: CASSLGANQETQYF.